This T cell receptor beta chain was obtained from a study of blood T cell repertoires in COVID-19. Study as a whole: The origin of the acute and convalescent COVID-19 samples was the United States, Italy and Spain. Sources were T cells, B-cell-depleted T cells, or PBMCs; the material itself was cDNA or gDNA.

Authors' analysis steps: Amplification from reference gene primers served as the basis for estimated nucleated cell counts. Profiled with immunoSEQ multiplex PCR; TCRdb holds only in-frame clones, not every one. D and trimming come from the DNA, and the V and J calls and clone size come from that table. The sample shows about 190,000 clones, 89% of them seen only once. The CDR3 length is 17 residues. V dropped 4 bases and J dropped 1 base, with 20 bases sitting between them. From germline, CDR1 is SGHRS and CDR2 YFSETQ. Source material: peripheral blood. The chain couples TRBV5-1 to TRBJ1-2; tentative D call: TRBD1 (5 bases). The source of this sequence is a man aged 35 to 55 with acute or convalescent COVID-19. The CDR3 DNA reads as TGCGCCAGCAGCCCTGGGGGGTGGACGGCAGATAACTATGGCTACACCTTC. Protein sequence: CASSPGGWTADNYGYTF.